Shown below are 28 T cell receptor beta chains from a single sample sequenced in a study of CD8 T cells in ankylosing spondylitis. A single record per CDR3 protein comes from TCRdb applying MiXCR to the 5' RACE reads. The repertoire holds roughly 220,000 distinct CDR3 sequences, with under 12% as singletons. Material: blood, either unsorted or a sorted T cell fraction (not recorded which). These receptor sequences come from a male donor with ankylosing spondylitis or in good health (not recorded which).

This clonotype has at least ten counts. The CDR3 here is CASSFGQTNSPLHF. The CDR3 DNA sequence: TGTGCCAGCAGCTTCGGACAGACTAATTCACCCCTCCACTTT. The chain recombines TRBV12-3 or TRBV12-4 with TRBJ1-6; a weak D match, TRBD1 (6 bases). Trimming took off 6 bases at V and 6 bases at J, with 12 bases between the two ends. The CDR3 length is 14 residues.

V and J are TRBV12-3 or TRBV12-4 and TRBJ2-4; D may be TRBD2 (6 bases). This CDR3 has 15 amino acids. Between the trimmed V and J ends, which lost 5 bases and 0 bases, there was a span of 11 bases. The DNA for the CDR3 is TGTGCCAGCAGTCCGGGACTTCTAGCCAAAAACATTCAGTACTTC. This translates into CASSPGLLAKNIQYF.

In its sample, this clonotype was seen many times. This sequence joins TRBV5-1 and TRBJ2-5; perhaps D is TRBD1 or TRBD2 (6 bases each). The length of the CDR3 is 15 residues. V lost 6 bases and J lost 3, with 18 bases in between. Germline loops: CDR1 SGHRS, CDR2 YFSETQ. In nucleotides, the CDR3 is TGCGCCAGCAAGGGGAATGCGGAGGGGGAAGAGACCCAGTACTTC. Protein sequence: CASKGNAEGEETQYF.

There are a few counts of this clonotype. The rearrangement joins TRBV7-2 to TRBJ2-6; TRBD1 aligns across 11 bases. J was trimmed by 3 bases and V by 5 bases; bases with no gene match: 6. Per the germline V gene, CDR1 is SGHTA and CDR2 is FQGNSA. This CDR3 comprises 17 residues. The CDR3 nucleotides are TGTGCCAGCAGCAGAGGACAGGGGGCGTTTGGGGCCAACGTCCTGACTTTC. This sequence encodes CASSRGQGAFGANVLTF.

This clonotype appeared many times. This chain links TRBV5-6 with TRBJ1-1; D may be TRBD1 (5 bases). V lost 3 bases and J lost 4, with 22 bases in between. From germline, CDR1 is SGHDT and CDR2 YYEEEE. CDR3 length: 17 amino acids. CDR3 sequence reads: CASSSFGGLSAGTEAFF. The DNA for the CDR3 is TGTGCCAGCAGCTCCTTCGGGGGACTAAGTGCGGGCACTGAAGCTTTCTTT.

V usage is TRBV28 and J usage is TRBJ2-1; no definite D call. This CDR3 spans 14 amino acids. Deletions cut 8 bases from V and 3 bases from J, with 14 bases between. Germline loops: CDR1 MDHEN, CDR2 SYDVKM. Here the CDR3 reads CASETQHNYNEQFF. In nucleotides, the CDR3 is TGTGCCAGCGAGACTCAACACAACTACAATGAGCAGTTCTTC.

This clonotype was seen a handful of times. This rearrangement joins TRBV5-1 to TRBJ1-1, with TRBD1 identical over 7 bases. The CDR3 loop spans 13 amino acids. CDR1 is SGHRS, CDR2 YFSETQ, per germline. Unmatched junction bases numbered 6, after V lost 4 bases and J lost 6 bases. The CDR3, as DNA: TGCGCCAGCAGCAGGGGGCAAAAAGCTGAAGCTTTCTTT. Translation gives CASSRGQKAEAFF.

This clonotype has a count of ten or more. The rearrangement links TRBV5-1 to TRBJ1-5; D remains ambiguous. The CDR3 consists of 13 residues. Between the trimmed V and J ends, which lost 4 bases and 0 bases, there was a span of 5 bases. Germline V gene lookup returns CDR1 SGHRS and CDR2 YFSETQ. The CDR3: CASSTSSNQPQHF. CDR3 DNA sequence: TGCGCCAGCAGCACAAGTAGCAATCAGCCCCAGCATTTT.

At least ten counts were recorded for this clonotype. CDR3 residues: CASSFREDYGYTF. In DNA, the CDR3 is TGTGCCAGCAGTTTTAGGGAGGACTATGGCTACACCTTC. The chain links TRBV12-3 or TRBV12-4 to TRBJ1-2; D is unresolved. The CDR3 loop spans 13 amino acids. V was clipped by 3 bases and J by 3 bases, with 8 bases between them.

This clonotype was observed many times. The rearrangement joins TRBV5-1 to TRBJ2-1, with 10 bases lining up with TRBD2. Germline V lookup: CDR1 SGHRS, CDR2 YFSETQ. The CDR3 sequence is 16 residues long. Trimming took 0 bases from V and 6 from J; bases not matched to a gene: 6. In DNA, the CDR3 is TGCGCCAGCAGCTTGGACACTAGCGGGGTGAGCAATGAGCAGTTCTTC. It yields the protein CASSLDTSGVSNEQFF.

This CDR3 reads CSAPSGGSVQETQYF. The CDR3, as DNA: TGCAGTGCCCCCAGCGGGGGGTCCGTTCAAGAGACCCAGTACTTC. The chain recombines TRBV20-1 with TRBJ2-5; 9 bases are shared with TRBD2. With 6 bases clipped from V and 2 bases from J, the junction kept 10 bases outside the gene matches. The CDR3 has 15 residues. Germline V CDR1 and CDR2: DFQATT, SNEGSKA (reference sequence).

This clonotype was recorded many times. V is TRBV6-5 and J is TRBJ1-2; TRBD1 might be the D (6 bases). Germline assignment: CDR1 MNHEY and CDR2 SVGAGI. Trimming cost V 0 bases and J 6 bases, with 11 bases left between them. This CDR3 contains 14 residues. The CDR3 here is CASSYSNQGHGYTF. CDR3 nucleotides: TGTGCCAGCAGTTACTCCAACCAGGGGCATGGCTACACCTTC.

The chain is built from TRBV7-9 and TRBJ2-1, with D perhaps being TRBD1 or TRBD2 (5 bases each). The ends were cut back, 4 bases at V and 6 bases at J, with 13 bases in the middle. This CDR3 region has 14 residues. The V gene's germline CDR1 is SEHNR and CDR2 FQNEAQ (reference sequence). The chain's CDR3 is CASSSTGTFNEQFF. As DNA, the CDR3 is TGTGCCAGCAGCTCTACCGGGACCTTCAATGAGCAGTTCTTC.

On this clonotype: This may stem from a read error, because a much larger clone lies one nucleotide away. The V and J genes are TRBV20-1 and TRBJ1-2; 8 bases are shared with TRBD1. Germline loops: CDR1 DFQATT, CDR2 SNEGSKA (reference sequence). Trimming removed 1 base from V and 8 bases from J; junction bases left unmatched: 9. The CDR3 has 14 residues. CDR3 sequence: CSARAKTGEWGYTF. The CDR3 DNA follows: TGCAGTGCTAGAGCTAAGACAGGGGAGTGGGGCTACACCTTC.

V and J are TRBV3-1 and TRBJ2-2, with 12 positions matching TRBD1. Losses at the gene ends were 11 bases for V and 3 bases for J; bases not matched to a gene: 16. CDR1 LGHDT and CDR2 YNNKEL come from the germline V gene (reference sequence). The CDR3 sequence is 18 residues long. The CDR3 spells CASYLAGTGGYHTGELFF. As DNA, the CDR3 is TGTGCCTCCTACCTTGCCGGGACAGGGGGCTATCACACCGGGGAGCTGTTTTTT. Variable domain in full (rest from reference TRBV3-1 and TRBJ2-2): DTAVSQTPKYLVTQMGNDKSIKCEQNLGHDTMYWYKQDSKKFLKIMFSYNNKELIINETVPNRFSPKSPDKAHLNLHINSLELGDSAVYFCASYLAGTGGYHTGELFFGEGSRLTVL.

This clonotype was counted only a few times. The chain employs TRBV7-2 and TRBJ1-5, with unresolved D. There are 14 residues in the CDR3. Germline V lookup: CDR1 SGHTA, CDR2 FQGNSA. V gave up 3 bases and J gave up 9 bases, with 15 bases separating them. CDR3 protein: CASSLVPESVPQHF. CDR3 DNA: TGTGCCAGCAGCTTGGTCCCGGAGAGCGTGCCCCAGCATTTT.

This clonotype was found many times. The gene calls are TRBV30 and TRBJ1-2, with 7 bases aligning to TRBD1. The trim removed 5 bases at V and 4 bases at J, leaving 4 bases unmatched. Germline assignment: CDR1 GTSNPN and CDR2 SVGIG (reference sequence). The CDR3 runs to 12 residues. The DNA for the CDR3 is TGTGCCTGGTCCGGGACAGCCTATGGCTACACCTTC. Amino acids: CAWSGTAYGYTF.

This clonotype was observed at least ten times. V is TRBV12-3 or TRBV12-4 and J is TRBJ1-2, with D unresolved. V was clipped by 3 bases and J by 2 bases, with 4 bases between them. This CDR3 has 12 amino acids. CDR3 coding DNA: TGTGCCAGCAGTTTGCACAACTATGGCTACACCTTC. This encodes CASSLHNYGYTF.

The V call is TRBV24-1, the J call TRBJ2-2; D call uncertain. The CDR3 consists of 14 residues. Germline V gene lookup returns CDR1 KGHDR and CDR2 SFDVKD. Trimming cost V 5 bases and J 9 bases, with 15 bases left between them. Written as DNA, the CDR3 is TGTGCCACCAGTGGGGCCAGTTCTGTCCGGGAGCTGTTTTTT. Amino acid sequence: CATSGASSVRELFF.

This clonotype was picked up many times. V gene TRBV5-1 combines with J gene TRBJ2-4, with D possibly being TRBD1 (5 bases). Per germline, CDR1 SGHRS and CDR2 YFSETQ. V gave up 0 bases and J gave up 10 bases, with 14 bases separating them. This CDR3 has 14 amino acids. CDR3 nucleotides: TGCGCCAGCAGCTTGGATAGCCAGGGAAGTATTCAGTACTTC. Its protein product is CASSLDSQGSIQYF.

This clonotype occurred many times. This rearrangement joins TRBV5-1 to TRBJ2-2; 8 bases map to TRBD1. V lost 3 bases, J lost 1 base, and 2 bases stayed unmatched. The CDR3 spans 15 residues. CDR1 and CDR2 (germline): SGHRS, YFSETQ. CDR3 in DNA: TGCGCCAGCAGCTCAGGGACAGGGAACACCGGGGAGCTGTTTTTT. Amino acids: CASSSGTGNTGELFF.

CDR3 loop: CASSQGRLTNYGYTF. DNA of the CDR3: TGTGCCAGCAGCCAAGGCCGGCTAACTAACTATGGCTACACCTTC. V usage is TRBV3-1 and J usage is TRBJ1-2; D is unresolved. The CDR3 runs 15 residues. The V end was cut by 1 base, the J end by 0 bases, with 9 bases between. The germline V gene has CDR1 LGHDT and CDR2 YNNKEL (reference sequence).

This clonotype was counted ten times or more. The gene calls are TRBV9 and TRBJ2-3; 7 positions match TRBD1. The CDR3 runs to 15 residues. Germline V CDR1 and CDR2: SGDLS, YYNGEE. V dropped 4 bases and J dropped 3; count of bases not matched to a gene: 8. The CDR3 nucleotides read TGTGCCAGCAGCCCCAAGACAGGGATTACAGATACGCAGTATTTT. Translated, it gives CASSPKTGITDTQYF.

There are a few counts of this clonotype. The V call is TRBV28, the J call TRBJ1-4; perhaps TRBD1 as D (6 bases). V lost 3 bases to trimming and J lost 4 bases, with 12 bases between them. The V gene's germline CDR1 is MDHEN and CDR2 SYDVKM. This CDR3 has 15 residues. Here the CDR3 reads CASSFGLGHNEKLFF. In DNA, the CDR3 is TGTGCCAGCAGTTTCGGTTTGGGACATAATGAAAAACTGTTTTTT.

This clonotype was found many times. In DNA form, the CDR3 reads TGTGCCAGCAGCCAAGATACAGGCTCCTACAATGAGCAGTTCTTC. Translated: CASSQDTGSYNEQFF. J is TRBJ2-1 and V is TRBV3-1, with D possibly matching TRBD1 (5 bases). CDR1 and CDR2 from the germline V gene are LGHDT and YNNKEL (reference sequence). This CDR3 region has 15 residues. Trimming stripped 0 bases from V and 0 bases from J, with 6 bases between.

The chain uses TRBV7-8 and TRBJ2-7, with TRBD2 matching 13 bases. Trimming removed 3 bases from V and 6 bases from J; junction bases left unmatched: 5. Germline CDR1 reads SGHVS; CDR2 reads FQNEAQ. CDR3 length equals 15 residues. CDR3 region: CASSFTSGGAPEQYF. The CDR3 coding sequence is TGTGCCAGCAGCTTCACTAGCGGGGGGGCGCCCGAGCAGTACTTC.

In its sample, this clonotype was seen many times. The genes are TRBV3-1 and TRBJ1-6, with a possible D match to TRBD1 (6 bases). This CDR3 spans 15 amino acids. V lost 4 bases, J lost 9 bases, and 16 bases lay in between. Germline CDR1 reads LGHDT; CDR2 reads YNNKEL (reference sequence). The CDR3 loop reads CASSRDGQGTSPLHF. The CDR3 DNA reads as TGTGCCAGCAGCCGCGACGGGCAGGGGACTTCACCCCTCCACTTT.

The sample holds many counts of this clonotype. The J gene is TRBJ1-2, the V gene TRBV5-1, with 8 bases lining up with TRBD1. The germline V gene encodes CDR1 SGHRS and CDR2 YFSETQ. This CDR3 has 14 amino acids. J gave up 7 bases and V 2 bases, and 7 bases lay outside the gene matches. The CDR3: CASSFGQGIIGYTF. CDR3 coding DNA: TGCGCCAGCAGCTTCGGACAGGGCATTATTGGCTACACCTTC.